This T cell receptor (beta chain) comes out of a study of T-cell reconstitution after alpha-beta-depleted transplantation in children. Whole-study results and caveats: There were some patients whose high TCRbeta diversity at day 60 came from surviving recipient T cells and thymic progenitors. Alpha-beta T cells present about two months after transplant were reported to originate from several hundred expanded graft clones. The main origin of T-cell counts and diversity one year after transplant was newly produced T cells.

CDR3 length: 14 residues. V gave up 6 bases and J gave up 5 bases; unmatched junction bases: 8. Unique molecular identifiers were incorporated when the TCRbeta library was constructed. Via MiXCR, TCRdb re-called the PCR reads, giving one row per CDR3 protein. In the table there are about 260,000 distinct CDR3 sequences, around 7.5% of which are singletons. As regards this clonotype: Its antigen is as yet unknown.

This clonotype was sampled from a male patient between 10 and 17 years old who had a stem cell transplant for acute lymphoblastic leukemia, so the T cells may come from the graft donor. Sequencing was performed on PBMCs, mostly from graft donor cells, taken 180 days after TCRalphabeta/CD19-depleted stem cell transplant. This rearrangement joins TRBV12-3 or TRBV12-4 to TRBJ1-1, with 8 bases fitting TRBD1. CDR3 region: CASSSGQGWTEAFF. The CDR3 DNA reads TGTGCCAGCAGCTCTGGACAGGGCTGGACTGAAGCTTTCTTT.